What follows describes a single T cell receptor (beta chain). This record comes from a study of blood T cell repertoires in COVID-19. On the study more broadly: Italy, Spain and the United States were the sources of the convalescent and acute COVID-19 samples. Nucleic acid was either cDNA or gDNA, and it came from T cells, B-cell-depleted T cells, or PBMCs.

V shed 11 bases, J shed 0 bases, and the junction held 10 bases outside the gene matches. The CDR3 totals 16 residues. Original data processing: Reference gene primer amplification gave nucleated cell count estimates. Generated by immunoSEQ multiplex PCR, the TCRdb table keeps only in-frame clones and is missing some. V and J calls and clone size are as listed in that table; D and trimming were resolved from the DNA. The data hold roughly 140,000 clones, with around four fifths observed a single time. The source material was peripheral blood. The chain recombines TRBV23-1 with TRBJ2-6; TRBD2 matches at 7 bases. TRBV23-1 is marked as an open reading frame, function uncertain. The origin of this receptor is a woman aged 35 to 49 with active or convalescent COVID-19. The CDR3 bases are TGCGCCCGCCGGGGGGATATGTTCTCTGGGGCCAACGTCCTGACTTTC. As protein: CARRGDMFSGANVLTF.